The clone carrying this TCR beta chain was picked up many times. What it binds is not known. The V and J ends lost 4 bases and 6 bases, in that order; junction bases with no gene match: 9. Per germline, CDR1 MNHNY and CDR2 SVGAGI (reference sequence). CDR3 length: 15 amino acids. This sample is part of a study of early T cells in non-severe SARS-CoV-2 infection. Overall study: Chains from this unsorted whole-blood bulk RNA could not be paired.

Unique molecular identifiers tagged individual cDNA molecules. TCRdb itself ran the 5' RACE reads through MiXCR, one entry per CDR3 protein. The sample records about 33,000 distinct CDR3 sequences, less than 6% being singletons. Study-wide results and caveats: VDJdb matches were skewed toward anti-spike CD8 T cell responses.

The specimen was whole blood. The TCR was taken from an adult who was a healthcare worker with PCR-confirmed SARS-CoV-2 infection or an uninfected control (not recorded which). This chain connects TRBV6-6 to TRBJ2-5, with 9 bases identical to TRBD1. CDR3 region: CASSSPGQGKQTQYF. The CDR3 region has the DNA TGTGCCAGCAGTTCTCCGGGACAGGGTAAACAGACCCAGTACTTC.